This T cell receptor beta chain was recovered during a study of cytomegalovirus exposure and HLA in healthy donors. Findings of the study overall: In vitro data verified three CMV-associated chains as specific for CMV antigens. High sensitivity and specificity were reportedly achieved when the classifier diagnosed cytomegalovirus status. Cytomegalovirus-associated TCR beta chains were listed, numbering 150 to 200. Subsequent analysis of the 100 to 150 validation repertoires found a tendency for first-cohort TCR clusters to co-occur.

About this clone: The target antigen is unknown.

Assay: immunoSEQ multiplex PCR; the TCRdb copy retains only in-frame clones and omits some. Counted here are over 100,000 clones, roughly 89% occurring once; the ten biggest clones make up 3% to 3.5%. The germline V and J ends were trimmed by 1 base and 1 base, with 10 bases remaining between them. Per germline, CDR1 SGHVS and CDR2 FNYEAQ. This CDR3 is built from 15 residues. Sequencing used PBMCs. The receptor's source is a man in his thirties or forties in good health and CMV-seronegative. This chain joins TRBV7-6 and TRBJ1-1; D is perhaps TRBD1 (6 bases). The CDR3 sequence is CASSLGGLPNTEAFF. CDR3 nucleotide sequence: TGTGCCAGCAGCTTAGGGGGGCTACCGAACACTGAAGCTTTCTTT. Full variable domain (rest looked up from reference TRBV7-6 and TRBJ1-1): GAGVSQSPRYKVTKRGQDVALRCDPISGHVSLYWYRQALGQGPEFLTYFNYEAQQDKSGLPNDRFSAERPEGSISTLTIQRTEQRDSAMYRCASSLGGLPNTEAFFGQGTRLTVV.